This T cell receptor (beta chain) was captured in a study of T-cell reconstitution after alpha-beta-depleted transplantation in children. Whole-study findings and limits: The authors attributed T-cell counts and diversity one year after transplant mostly to newly produced T cells.

There are many counts of this clonotype. Its target is not known. Unique molecular identifiers featured in how the TCRbeta library was prepared. TCRdb used MiXCR to reprocess the PCR reads, holding one entry per CDR3 protein. The repertoire consists of 9,000 or so distinct CDR3 sequences, with approximately 15% occurring once and the leading ten covering less than 70%. The V and J ends lost 6 bases and 2 bases respectively, with 11 bases between them. The V gene's germline CDR1 is SNHLY and CDR2 FYNNEI. There are 13 residues in the CDR3. This clonotype was obtained from a male patient aged 10-17 years who had a stem cell transplant for acute lymphoblastic leukemia, so the T cells may come from the graft donor. This sequence joins TRBV2 and TRBJ2-7, with D unresolved. The material sequenced was PBMCs, mostly from graft donor cells, taken 60 days after TCRalphabeta/CD19-depleted stem cell transplant. CDR3: CASRVGRPYEQYF. The CDR3 nucleotides are TGTGCCAGCAGGGTAGGACGACCCTACGAGCAGTACTTC.